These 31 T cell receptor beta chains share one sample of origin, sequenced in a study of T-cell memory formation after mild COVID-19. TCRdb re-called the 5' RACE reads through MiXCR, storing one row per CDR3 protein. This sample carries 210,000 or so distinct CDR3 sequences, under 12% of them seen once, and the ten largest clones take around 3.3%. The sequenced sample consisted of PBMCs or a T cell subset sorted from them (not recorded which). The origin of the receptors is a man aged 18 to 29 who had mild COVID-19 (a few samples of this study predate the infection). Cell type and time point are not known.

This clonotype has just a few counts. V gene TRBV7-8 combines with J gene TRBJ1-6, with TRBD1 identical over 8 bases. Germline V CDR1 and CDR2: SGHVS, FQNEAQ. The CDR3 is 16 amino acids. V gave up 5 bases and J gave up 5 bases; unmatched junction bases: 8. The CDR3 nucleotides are TGTGCCAGCAGCCAACTCGGACAGGGAAATAATTCACCCCTCCACTTT. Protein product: CASSQLGQGNNSPLHF. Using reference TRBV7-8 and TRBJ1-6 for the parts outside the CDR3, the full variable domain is GAGVSQSPRYKVAKRGQDVALRCDPISGHVSLFWYQQALGQGPEFLTYFQNEAQLDKSGLPSDRFFAERPEGSVSTLKIQRTQQEDSAVYLCASSQLGQGNNSPLHFGNGTRLTVT.

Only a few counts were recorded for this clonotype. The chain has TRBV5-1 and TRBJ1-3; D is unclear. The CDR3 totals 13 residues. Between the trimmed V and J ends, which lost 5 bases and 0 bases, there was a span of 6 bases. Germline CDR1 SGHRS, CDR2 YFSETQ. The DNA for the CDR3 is TGCGCCAGCAGGGAGGGCTCTGGAAACACCATATATTTT. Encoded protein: CASREGSGNTIYF.

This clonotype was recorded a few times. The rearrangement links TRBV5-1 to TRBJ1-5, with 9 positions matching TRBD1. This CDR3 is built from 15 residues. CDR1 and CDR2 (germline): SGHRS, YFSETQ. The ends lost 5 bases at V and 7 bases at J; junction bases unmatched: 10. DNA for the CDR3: TGCGCCAGCAGGCCCGGGACAGGGTCGCAGCAGCCCCAGCATTTT. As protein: CASRPGTGSQQPQHF.

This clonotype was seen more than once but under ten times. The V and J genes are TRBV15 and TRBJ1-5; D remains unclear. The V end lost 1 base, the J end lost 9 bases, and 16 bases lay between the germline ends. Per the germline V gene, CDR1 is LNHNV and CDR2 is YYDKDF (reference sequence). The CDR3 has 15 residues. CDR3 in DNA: TGTGCCACCAGCAGAGGTGTCATGGAGGATAGGCCCCAGCATTTT. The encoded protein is CATSRGVMEDRPQHF. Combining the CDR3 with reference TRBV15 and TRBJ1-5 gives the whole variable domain DAMVIQNPRYQVTQFGKPVTLSCSQTLNHNVMYWYQQKSSQAPKLLFHYYDKDFNNEADTPDNFQSRRPNTSFCFLDIRSPGLGDTAMYLCATSRGVMEDRPQHFGDGTRLSIL.

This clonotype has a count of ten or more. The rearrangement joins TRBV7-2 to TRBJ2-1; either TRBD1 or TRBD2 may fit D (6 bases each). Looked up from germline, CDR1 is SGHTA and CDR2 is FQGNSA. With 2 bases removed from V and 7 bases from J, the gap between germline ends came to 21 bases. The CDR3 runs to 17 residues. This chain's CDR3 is CASSLYRGATTGNEQFF. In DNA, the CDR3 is TGTGCCAGCAGCTTATATAGGGGGGCTACCACTGGGAATGAGCAGTTCTTC.

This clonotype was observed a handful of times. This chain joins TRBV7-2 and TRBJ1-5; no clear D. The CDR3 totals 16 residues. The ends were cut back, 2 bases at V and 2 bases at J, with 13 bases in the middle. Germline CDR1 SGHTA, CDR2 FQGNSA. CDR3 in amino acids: CASSLSSASRNQPQHF. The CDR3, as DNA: TGTGCCAGCAGCTTAAGCTCCGCCTCGCGCAATCAGCCCCAGCATTTT.

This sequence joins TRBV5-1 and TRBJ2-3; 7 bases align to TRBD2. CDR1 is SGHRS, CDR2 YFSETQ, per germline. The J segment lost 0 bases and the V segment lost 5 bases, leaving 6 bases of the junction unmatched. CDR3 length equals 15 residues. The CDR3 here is CASSRDYSSTDTQYF. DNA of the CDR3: TGCGCCAGCAGTCGGGACTATTCTAGCACAGATACGCAGTATTTT. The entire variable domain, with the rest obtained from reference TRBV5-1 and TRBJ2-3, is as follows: KAGVTQTPRYLIKTRGQQVTLSCSPISGHRSVSWYQQTPGQGLQFLFEYFSETQRNKGNFPGRFSGRQFSNSRSEMNVSTLELGDSALYLCASSRDYSSTDTQYFGPGTRLTVL.

CDR3 region: CASSLSAGSTQETQYF. As DNA, the CDR3 is TGTGCCAGCAGCTTATCAGCGGGGAGTACCCAAGAGACCCAGTACTTC. This sequence joins TRBV7-9 and TRBJ2-5; 7 nucleotides match TRBD2. V was clipped by 2 bases and J by 1 base; unmatched bases: 7. Germline V gives CDR1 SEHNR, CDR2 FQNEAQ (reference sequence). This CDR3 comprises 16 residues.

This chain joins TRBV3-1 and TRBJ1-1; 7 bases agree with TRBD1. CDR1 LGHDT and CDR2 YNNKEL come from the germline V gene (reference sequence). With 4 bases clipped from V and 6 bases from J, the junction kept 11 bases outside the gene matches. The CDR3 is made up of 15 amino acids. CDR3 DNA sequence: TGTGCCAGCAGCCTACCCGGCCAGGGGGGTTCTGAAGCTTTCTTT. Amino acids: CASSLPGQGGSEAFF. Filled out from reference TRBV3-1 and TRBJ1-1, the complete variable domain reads DTAVSQTPKYLVTQMGNDKSIKCEQNLGHDTMYWYKQDSKKFLKIMFSYNNKELIINETVPNRFSPKSPDKAHLNLHINSLELGDSAVYFCASSLPGQGGSEAFFGQGTRLTVV.

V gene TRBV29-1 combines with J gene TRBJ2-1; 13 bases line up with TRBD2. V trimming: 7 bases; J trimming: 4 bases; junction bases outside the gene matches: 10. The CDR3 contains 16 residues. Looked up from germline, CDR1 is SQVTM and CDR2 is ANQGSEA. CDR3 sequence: CSGTSGGAESYNEQFF. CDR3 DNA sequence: TGCAGCGGAACTAGCGGGGGGGCGGAATCGTACAATGAGCAGTTCTTC.

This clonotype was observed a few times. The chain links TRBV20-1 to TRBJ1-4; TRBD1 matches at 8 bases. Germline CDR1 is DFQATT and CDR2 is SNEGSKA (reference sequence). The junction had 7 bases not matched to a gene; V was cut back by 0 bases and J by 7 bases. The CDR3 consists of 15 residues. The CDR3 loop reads CSARDLAGGGEKLFF. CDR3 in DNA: TGCAGTGCTAGAGATCTAGCAGGGGGCGGTGAAAAACTGTTTTTT.

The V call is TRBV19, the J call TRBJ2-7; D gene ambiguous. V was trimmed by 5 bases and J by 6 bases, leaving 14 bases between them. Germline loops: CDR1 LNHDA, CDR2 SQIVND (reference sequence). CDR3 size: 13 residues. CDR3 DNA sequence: TGTGCCAGTAGTGACTTCCCCAACGCCGAGCAGTACTTC. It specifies CASSDFPNAEQYF.

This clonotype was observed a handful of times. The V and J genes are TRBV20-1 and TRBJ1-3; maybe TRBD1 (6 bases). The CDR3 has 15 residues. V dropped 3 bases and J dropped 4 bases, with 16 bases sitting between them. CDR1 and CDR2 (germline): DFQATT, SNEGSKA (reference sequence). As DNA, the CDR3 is TGCAGTGCTAGTGCGCTCCAGGGGCACGGAAACACCATATATTTT. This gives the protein CSASALQGHGNTIYF.

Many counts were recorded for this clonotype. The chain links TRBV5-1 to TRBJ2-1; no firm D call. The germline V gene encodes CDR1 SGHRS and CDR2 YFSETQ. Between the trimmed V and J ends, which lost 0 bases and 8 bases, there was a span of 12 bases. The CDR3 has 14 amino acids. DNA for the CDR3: TGCGCCAGCAGCTTGGTAACCCCTGCGGATGAGCAGTTCTTC. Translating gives CASSLVTPADEQFF.

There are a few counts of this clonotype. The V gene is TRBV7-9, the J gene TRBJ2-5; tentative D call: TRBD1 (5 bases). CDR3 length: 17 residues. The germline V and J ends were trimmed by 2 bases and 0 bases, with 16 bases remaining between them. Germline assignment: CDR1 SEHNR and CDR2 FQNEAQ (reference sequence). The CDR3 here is CASSLIGAEVYQETQYF. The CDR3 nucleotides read TGTGCCAGCAGCTTAATAGGGGCAGAAGTGTACCAAGAGACCCAGTACTTC.

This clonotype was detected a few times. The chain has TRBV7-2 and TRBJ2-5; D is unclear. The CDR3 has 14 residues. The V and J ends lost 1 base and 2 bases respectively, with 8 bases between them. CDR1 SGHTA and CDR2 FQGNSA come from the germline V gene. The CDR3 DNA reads TGTGCCAGCAGCTTAGGTTATGAGCAAGAGACCCAGTACTTC. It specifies CASSLGYEQETQYF.

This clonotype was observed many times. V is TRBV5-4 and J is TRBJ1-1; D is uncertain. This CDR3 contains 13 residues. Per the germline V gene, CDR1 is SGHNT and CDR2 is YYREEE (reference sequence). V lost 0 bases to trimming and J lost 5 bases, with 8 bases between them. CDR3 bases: TGTGCCAGCAGCTTGGCCCGGGCGACTGAAGCTTTCTTT. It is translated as CASSLARATEAFF.

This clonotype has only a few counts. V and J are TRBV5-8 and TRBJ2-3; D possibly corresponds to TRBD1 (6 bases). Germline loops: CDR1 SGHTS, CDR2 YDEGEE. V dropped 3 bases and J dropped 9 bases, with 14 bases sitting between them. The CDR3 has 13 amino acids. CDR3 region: CASSSLRQGTQYF. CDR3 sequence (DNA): TGTGCCAGCAGCTCCCTCAGGCAGGGGACGCAGTATTTT. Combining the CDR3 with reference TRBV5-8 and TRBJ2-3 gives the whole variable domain EAGVTQSPTHLIKTRGQQATLRCSPISGHTSVYWYQQALGLGLQFLLWYDEGEERNRGNFPPRFSGRQFPNYSSELNVNALELEDSALYLCASSSLRQGTQYFGPGTRLTVL.

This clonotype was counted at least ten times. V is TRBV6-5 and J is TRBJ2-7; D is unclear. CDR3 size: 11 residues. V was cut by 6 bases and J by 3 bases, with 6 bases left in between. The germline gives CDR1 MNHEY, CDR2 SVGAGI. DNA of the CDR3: TGTGCCAGCAGCAGGTACTACGAGCAGTACTTC. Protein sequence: CASSRYYEQYF.

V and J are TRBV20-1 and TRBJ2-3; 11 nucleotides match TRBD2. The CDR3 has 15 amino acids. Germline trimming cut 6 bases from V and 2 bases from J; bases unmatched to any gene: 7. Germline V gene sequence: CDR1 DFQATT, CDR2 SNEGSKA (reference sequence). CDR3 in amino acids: CSANLAGGFTDTQYF. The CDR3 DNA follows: TGCAGTGCCAACCTAGCGGGGGGCTTCACAGATACGCAGTATTTT.

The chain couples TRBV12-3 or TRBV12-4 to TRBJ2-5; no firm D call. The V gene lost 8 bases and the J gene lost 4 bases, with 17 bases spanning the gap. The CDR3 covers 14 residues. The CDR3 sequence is CASSPDPGRETQYF. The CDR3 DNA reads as TGTGCCAGCTCCCCGGACCCAGGTCGAGAGACCCAGTACTTC.

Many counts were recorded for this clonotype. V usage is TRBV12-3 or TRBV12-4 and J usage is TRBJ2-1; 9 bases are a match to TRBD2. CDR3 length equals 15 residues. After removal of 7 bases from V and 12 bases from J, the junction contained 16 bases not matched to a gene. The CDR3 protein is CASMPGLASPRVQFF. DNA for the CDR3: TGTGCCAGCATGCCGGGACTAGCTTCCCCTCGGGTGCAGTTCTTC.

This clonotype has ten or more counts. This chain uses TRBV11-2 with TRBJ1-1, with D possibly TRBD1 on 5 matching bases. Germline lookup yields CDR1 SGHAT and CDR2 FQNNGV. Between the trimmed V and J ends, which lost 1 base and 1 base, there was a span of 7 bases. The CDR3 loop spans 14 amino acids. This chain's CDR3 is CASSLGQSNTEAFF. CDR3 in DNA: TGTGCCAGCAGCTTAGGACAGTCGAACACTGAAGCTTTCTTT.

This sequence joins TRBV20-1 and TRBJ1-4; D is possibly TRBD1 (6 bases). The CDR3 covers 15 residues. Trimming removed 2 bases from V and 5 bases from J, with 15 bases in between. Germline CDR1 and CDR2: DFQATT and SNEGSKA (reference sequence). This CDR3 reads CSARSPERGNEKLFF. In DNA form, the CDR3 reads TGCAGTGCTAGAAGCCCGGAAAGGGGGAATGAAAAACTGTTTTTT.

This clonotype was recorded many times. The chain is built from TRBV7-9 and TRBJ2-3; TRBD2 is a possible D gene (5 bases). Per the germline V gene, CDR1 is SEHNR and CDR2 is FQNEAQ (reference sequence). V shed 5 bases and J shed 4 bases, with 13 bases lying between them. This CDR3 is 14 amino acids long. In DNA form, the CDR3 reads TGTGCCAGCAGCGATCCCGGGAATCCAGATACGCAGTATTTT. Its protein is CASSDPGNPDTQYF.

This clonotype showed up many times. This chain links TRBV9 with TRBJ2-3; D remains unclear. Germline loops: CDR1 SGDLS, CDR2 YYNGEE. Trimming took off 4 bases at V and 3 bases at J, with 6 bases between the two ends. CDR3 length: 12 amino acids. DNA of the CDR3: TGTGCCAGCAGCACTCGAACAGATACGCAGTATTTT. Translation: CASSTRTDTQYF.

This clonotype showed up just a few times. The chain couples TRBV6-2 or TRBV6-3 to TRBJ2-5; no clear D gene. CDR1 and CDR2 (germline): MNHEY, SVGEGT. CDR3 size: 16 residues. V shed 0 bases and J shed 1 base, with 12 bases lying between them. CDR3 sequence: CASSYSISTTQETQYF. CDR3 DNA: TGTGCCAGCAGTTACTCGATATCGACAACCCAAGAGACCCAGTACTTC.

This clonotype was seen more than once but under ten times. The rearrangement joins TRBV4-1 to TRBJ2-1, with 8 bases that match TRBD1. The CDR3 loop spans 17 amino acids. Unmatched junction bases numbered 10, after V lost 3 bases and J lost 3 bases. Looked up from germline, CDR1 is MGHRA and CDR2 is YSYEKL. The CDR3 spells CASSHLATGGLYNEQFF. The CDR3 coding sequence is TGCGCCAGCAGCCACTTGGCTACAGGGGGACTCTACAATGAGCAGTTCTTC.

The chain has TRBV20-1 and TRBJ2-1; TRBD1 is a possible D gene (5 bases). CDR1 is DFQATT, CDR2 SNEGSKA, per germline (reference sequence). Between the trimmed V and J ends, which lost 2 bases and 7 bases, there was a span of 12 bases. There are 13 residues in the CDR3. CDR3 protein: CSARIEPGNEQFF. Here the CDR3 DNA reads TGCAGTGCTAGAATCGAGCCAGGGAATGAGCAGTTCTTC.

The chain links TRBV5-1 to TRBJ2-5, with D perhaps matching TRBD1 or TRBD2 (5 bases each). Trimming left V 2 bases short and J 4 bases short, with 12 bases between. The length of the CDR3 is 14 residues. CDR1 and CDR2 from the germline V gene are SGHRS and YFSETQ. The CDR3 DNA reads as TGCGCCAGCAGCTTCCGGGACGTGGTAGAGACCCAGTACTTC. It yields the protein CASSFRDVVETQYF.

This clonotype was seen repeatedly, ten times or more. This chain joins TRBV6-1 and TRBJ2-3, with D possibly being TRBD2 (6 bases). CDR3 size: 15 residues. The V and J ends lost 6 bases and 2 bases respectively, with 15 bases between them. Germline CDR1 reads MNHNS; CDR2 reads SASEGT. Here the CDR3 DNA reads TGTGCCAGCAGGGAGACGTTGGACTACACAGATACGCAGTATTTT. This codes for CASRETLDYTDTQYF.